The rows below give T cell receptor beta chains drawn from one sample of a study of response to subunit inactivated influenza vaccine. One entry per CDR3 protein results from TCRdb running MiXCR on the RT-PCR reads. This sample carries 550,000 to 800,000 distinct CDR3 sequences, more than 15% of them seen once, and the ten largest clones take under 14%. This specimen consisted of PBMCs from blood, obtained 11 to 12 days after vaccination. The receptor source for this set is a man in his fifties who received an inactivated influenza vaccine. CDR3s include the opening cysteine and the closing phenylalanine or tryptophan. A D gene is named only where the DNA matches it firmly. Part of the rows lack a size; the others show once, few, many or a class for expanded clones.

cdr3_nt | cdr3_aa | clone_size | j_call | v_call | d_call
TGCAGTCCACCACCCTCACTACTAGCGGGAGGGCCGGGGGGTAGGTACTACGAGCAGTACTTC | CSPPPSLLAGGPGGRYYEQYF | many | TRBJ2-7 | TRBV20-1 | TRBD2
TGTGCCAGCAAAGCCTGGGCAGGGGGCACCGGGGAGCTGTTTTTT | CASKAWAGGTGELFF | few | TRBJ2-2 | TRBV6-1 | TRBD1
TGCAGTGCTAGCCAGGGCACATATAGCAATCAGCCCCAGCATTTT | CSASQGTYSNQPQHF | few | TRBJ1-5 | TRBV20-1 | -
TGCGCCAGCAGCTCCGGAAAGGGTCTGGGCCAAGCTTTCTTT | CASSSGKGLGQAFF | - | TRBJ1-1 | TRBV4-3 | -
TGTGCCAGCAGCTTAGCGTCAGGTGGGGCTTTCTTT | CASSLASGGAFF | few | TRBJ1-1 | TRBV7-8 | -
TGTGCCAGCAGCTTAGGGGTGATGGGATTCTTTGGGTTCTTC | CASSLGVMGFFGFF | few | TRBJ2-1 | TRBV7-2 | -
TGTGCCAGCGCTCCTGCGGGGGCAGATACGCAGTATTTT | CASAPAGADTQYF | - | TRBJ2-3 | TRBV7-2 | TRBD2
TGCGCCAGCAGCTTGGGGGGACTAGCAGCTAGCACAGATACGCAGTATTTT | CASSLGGLAASTDTQYF | - | TRBJ2-3 | TRBV5-1 | TRBD2
TGTGCCAGCAGTTGGACGGACCCCTACGAGCAGTACTTC | CASSWTDPYEQYF | - | TRBJ2-7 | TRBV5-6 | -
TGTGCCAGCAGCTCCCTCCCAGGGTCTAGCACAGATACGCAGTATTTT | CASSSLPGSSTDTQYF | - | TRBJ2-3 | TRBV7-2 | -
TGTGCCAGCAGCCGGGCAGGGATTCTTAATGGCTACACCTTC | CASSRAGILNGYTF | - | TRBJ1-2 | TRBV27 | -
TGTGCCAGCGGCCCACCGGGACGACAAGAGACCCAGTACTTC | CASGPPGRQETQYF | - | TRBJ2-5 | TRBV19 | -
TGTGCCAGCAGCTTAGAACCGGGGGTGGAGACCCAGTACTTC | CASSLEPGVETQYF | few | TRBJ2-5 | TRBV7-2 | -
TGTGCCAGCAGCATCACAGGGACTGGGGCCAACGTCCTGACTTTC | CASSITGTGANVLTF | many | TRBJ2-6 | TRBV5-6 | -
TGTGCCAGCAGCTTGGGGGGTGCCAAAAACATTCAGTACTTC | CASSLGGAKNIQYF | many | TRBJ2-4 | TRBV7-9 | -
TGCAGTGCTAGACCTATCCAGTCAATGGGGGCAAACACTGAAGCTTTCTTT | CSARPIQSMGANTEAFF | - | TRBJ1-1 | TRBV20-1 | -
TGTGCCAGCTCACCCTACGCCGGTAATGATGAAAAACTGTTTTTT | CASSPYAGNDEKLFF | - | TRBJ1-4 | TRBV18 | -
TGTGCCAGCTCACCACTTGACGGGAGTGTCGCCGGGGAGCTGTTTTTT | CASSPLDGSVAGELFF | - | TRBJ2-2 | TRBV18 | -
TGTGCCATCAGTGACTCGGGGGAGATCGGGGAGCTGTTTTTT | CAISDSGEIGELFF | - | TRBJ2-2 | TRBV10-3 | -
TGTGCCAGCAGCAAATCAGGGTACTTC | CASSKSGYF | few | TRBJ2-4 | TRBV21-1 | -
TGCAGTGCTAGTCCCGGGACTAGCCTTCATACGCAGTATTTT | CSASPGTSLHTQYF | few | TRBJ2-3 | TRBV20-1 | TRBD2
TGTGCCAGCAGTTACGGGGGCTACGGGGATCTGTTTTTT | CASSYGGYGDLFF | once | TRBJ2-2 | TRBV6-2/TRBV6-3 | -
TGTGCCAGCACCCTTTACGAATCCGCGGATCAGCCCCAGCATTTT | CASTLYESADQPQHF | few | TRBJ1-5 | TRBV6-2/TRBV6-3 | -
TGTGCCAGCGTCTCCCCCCCTGGCAGTAACTATGGCTACACCTTC | CASVSPPGSNYGYTF | - | TRBJ1-2 | TRBV6-8 | -
TGCGCCAGCAGCTTGGTAACGACAGATACGCAGTATTTT | CASSLVTTDTQYF | many | TRBJ2-3 | TRBV5-1 | -
TGTGCCAGCAGCGTGGGCCAAGAGACCCAGTACTTC | CASSVGQETQYF | many | TRBJ2-5 | TRBV9 | -
TGTGCCACCCGGACTAGCGGGGTCTCAGATACGCAGTATTTT | CATRTSGVSDTQYF | few | TRBJ2-3 | TRBV10-3 | TRBD2
TGTGCCAGCAGTTTATCAGGGGTAACCGCCGGGGAGCTGTTTTTT | CASSLSGVTAGELFF | - | TRBJ2-2 | TRBV12-3/TRBV12-4 | -